One and the same sample provided the 14 T cell receptor beta chains below, sequenced in a study of shared clonotypes between healthy human individuals. TCRdb keeps only in-frame clones here, not all; method: immunoSEQ multiplex PCR. The table records roughly 2 million clones, approximately 94% of them present only once. CD8 cells classed as naive were CD45RO-negative and positively selected for CCR7, excluding terminally differentiated effector memory CD45RA+ cells. Sample: naive CD8+ T cells sorted from blood. Receptors were obtained from a man younger than 35 in good health.

In the case of this clone: This specimen includes other DNA sequences encoding the same CDR3. The chain is built from TRBV5-1 and TRBJ2-7, with D unclear. Germline lookup yields CDR1 SGHRS and CDR2 YFSETQ. The germline V and J ends were trimmed by 4 bases and 3 bases, with 5 bases remaining between them. The length of the CDR3 is 11 residues. CDR3 sequence: CASSADYEQYF. The CDR3 DNA is TGCGCCAGCAGCGCCGACTACGAGCAGTACTTC.

V and J are TRBV28 and TRBJ2-7; TRBD1 might be the D (6 bases). There are 13 residues in the CDR3. CDR1 is MDHEN and CDR2 is SYDVKM in the germline V gene. Trimming pared 2 bases from V and 5 bases from J, leaving 10 bases between. In DNA form, the CDR3 reads TGTGCCAGCAGTTTACATCGGACAGACGAGCAGTACTTC. It encodes CASSLHRTDEQYF.

The V gene is TRBV7-9, the J gene TRBJ1-1, with D hard to call. This CDR3 spans 15 amino acids. Germline CDR1 SEHNR, CDR2 FQNEAQ (reference sequence). The germline V and J ends were trimmed by 5 bases and 3 bases, with 16 bases remaining between them. The CDR3 DNA follows: TGTGCCAGCAGCCCCGTAAGGGATATGTACACTGAAGCTTTCTTT. Its protein is CASSPVRDMYTEAFF.

This clone was observed a single time. The genes are TRBV7-6 and TRBJ2-7; the match to TRBD1 covers 7 bases. The germline CDR1 and CDR2 sequences are SGHVS and FNYEAQ. This CDR3 is 13 amino acids long. V was pared by 4 bases and J by 7 bases, with 7 bases of the junction left unmatched. As DNA, the CDR3 is TGTGCCAGCAGCTACGACAGGGAGAGTGAGCAGTACTTC. Translation gives CASSYDRESEQYF. The full variable domain, rest sourced from reference TRBV7-6 and TRBJ2-7, is GAGVSQSPRYKVTKRGQDVALRCDPISGHVSLYWYRQALGQGPEFLTYFNYEAQQDKSGLPNDRFSAERPEGSISTLTIQRTEQRDSAMYRCASSYDRESEQYFGPGTRLTVT.

The V and J genes are TRBV2 and TRBJ2-1, with TRBD2 matching 15 bases. The germline CDR1 and CDR2 sequences are SNHLY and FYNNEI. With 6 bases clipped from V and 6 bases from J, the junction kept 6 bases outside the gene matches. The CDR3 runs 16 residues. DNA for the CDR3: TGTGCCAGCAGACCCCCGGGACTAGCGGGGGGCAATGAGCAGTTCTTC. Its translation: CASRPPGLAGGNEQFF. Filled out from reference TRBV2 and TRBJ2-1, the complete variable domain reads EPEVTQTPSHQVTQMGQEVILRCVPISNHLYFYWYRQILGQKVEFLVSFYNNEISEKSEIFDDQFSVERPDGSNFTLKIRSTKLEDSAMYFCASRPPGLAGGNEQFFGPGTRLTVL.

This chain joins TRBV6-1 and TRBJ2-1; either TRBD1 or TRBD2 may fit D (6 bases each). With 9 bases removed from V and 2 bases from J, the gap between germline ends came to 17 bases. Germline loops: CDR1 MNHNS, CDR2 SASEGT. The CDR3 has 15 residues. This CDR3 reads CASRRRGSTYNEQFF. Here the CDR3 DNA reads TGTGCCAGTCGGAGGAGGGGGTCCACCTACAATGAGCAGTTCTTC.

The chain couples TRBV6-5 to TRBJ2-7; D possibly corresponds to TRBD2 (6 bases). Germline-derived CDR1 and CDR2 are MNHEY and SVGAGI. The CDR3 totals 14 residues. V was cut by 6 bases and J by 4 bases, with 16 bases left in between. The CDR3 here is CASRLRGDKYEQYF. CDR3 bases: TGTGCCAGCAGACTGCGGGGCGATAAGTACGAGCAGTACTTC.

This chain connects TRBV9 to TRBJ2-2; D remains ambiguous. Germline CDR1 is SGDLS and CDR2 is YYNGEE. The CDR3 has 17 residues. Trimming took off 1 base at V and 3 bases at J, with 16 bases between the two ends. The CDR3, as DNA: TGTGCCAGCAGCGTAAGTGGACCTGGACCGGACACCGGGGAGCTGTTTTTT. Protein product: CASSVSGPGPDTGELFF.

This clone was seen once. Here the CDR3 DNA reads TGTGCCAGCAGCCAAGGCCCCAGGGGTGGGTCCTACGAGCAGTACTTC. It codes for CASSQGPRGGSYEQYF. The chain is built from TRBV14 and TRBJ2-7; a possible D gene is TRBD1 (6 bases). Trimming shortened V by 1 base and J by 1 base, and 14 bases separated the two germline ends. Germline loops: CDR1 SGHDN, CDR2 FVKESK. This CDR3 has 16 residues.

This chain links TRBV27 with TRBJ2-7; 10 bases map to TRBD1. This CDR3 has 17 amino acids. CDR1 is MNHEY, CDR2 SMNVEV, per germline (reference sequence). The junction had 10 bases not matched to a gene; V was cut back by 4 bases and J by 1 base. DNA of the CDR3: TGTGCCAGCAGTTATAGCGCCGGGGACAGGGGATCCTACGAGCAGTACTTC. This encodes CASSYSAGDRGSYEQYF.

The chain couples TRBV7-2 to TRBJ2-7, with D maybe TRBD1 (5 bases). Trimming stripped 3 bases from V and 5 bases from J, with 17 bases between. The CDR3 extends over 15 amino acids. Germline V gives CDR1 SGHTA, CDR2 FQGNSA. CDR3 nucleotides: TGTGCCAGCAGCTTCGGACATTTCCCTACCGACGAGCAGTACTTC. Translated: CASSFGHFPTDEQYF.

The V call is TRBV11-2, the J call TRBJ2-7, with D unresolved. The CDR3 has 13 amino acids. With 3 bases removed from V and 4 bases from J, the gap between germline ends came to 10 bases. CDR1 is SGHAT, CDR2 FQNNGV, per germline. Here the CDR3 DNA reads TGTGCCAGCAGCTTTACATCAACATACGAGCAGTACTTC. Protein product: CASSFTSTYEQYF.

The table lists this clone with a count of one. The CDR3: CASSQDLSSGAPPGELFF. CDR3 bases: TGTGCCAGCAGCCAAGATCTTAGTAGCGGGGCACCCCCCGGGGAGCTGTTTTTT. J is TRBJ2-2 and V is TRBV4-2; 8 positions agree with TRBD2. CDR1 and CDR2 from the germline V gene are LGHNA and YNFKEQ. V shed 0 bases and J 6 bases; nucleotides not matched to a gene: 12. The CDR3 totals 18 residues.

The rearrangement uses TRBV11-2 and TRBJ2-7, with TRBD2 matching over 7 bases. This CDR3 contains 15 residues. CDR1 is SGHAT, CDR2 FQNNGV, per germline. Trimming took 2 bases from V and 5 from J; bases not matched to a gene: 9. For the CDR3, the DNA is TGTGCCAGCAGCTTATCTGACGGGGGGATCGACGAGCAGTACTTC. Translating gives CASSLSDGGIDEQYF.